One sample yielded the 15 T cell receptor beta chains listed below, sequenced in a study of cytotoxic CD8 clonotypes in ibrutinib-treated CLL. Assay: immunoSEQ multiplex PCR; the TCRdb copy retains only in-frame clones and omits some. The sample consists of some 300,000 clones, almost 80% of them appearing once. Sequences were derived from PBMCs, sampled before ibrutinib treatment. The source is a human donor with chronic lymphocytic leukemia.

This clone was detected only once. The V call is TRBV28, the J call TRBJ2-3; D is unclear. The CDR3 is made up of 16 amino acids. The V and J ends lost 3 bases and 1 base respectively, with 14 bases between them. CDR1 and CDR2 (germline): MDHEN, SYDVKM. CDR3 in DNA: TGTGCCAGCAGTTTTCAAGGGTTGTCCCGCACAGATACGCAGTATTTT. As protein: CASSFQGLSRTDTQYF.

The CDR3 reads CASSGQVTTYEQYF. CDR3 bases: TGTGCCAGCAGCGGACAGGTAACAACCTACGAGCAGTACTTC. This sequence joins TRBV7-8 and TRBJ2-7; 7 nucleotides match TRBD1. Trimming removed 5 bases from V and 2 bases from J; junction bases left unmatched: 6. The CDR3 contains 14 residues. Germline loops: CDR1 SGHVS, CDR2 FQNEAQ.

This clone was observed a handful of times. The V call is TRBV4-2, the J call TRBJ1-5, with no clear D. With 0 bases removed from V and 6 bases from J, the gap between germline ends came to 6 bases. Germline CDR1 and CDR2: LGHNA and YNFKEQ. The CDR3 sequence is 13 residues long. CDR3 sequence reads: CASSQDRRQPQHF. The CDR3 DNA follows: TGTGCCAGCAGCCAAGATCGGCGTCAGCCCCAGCATTTT.

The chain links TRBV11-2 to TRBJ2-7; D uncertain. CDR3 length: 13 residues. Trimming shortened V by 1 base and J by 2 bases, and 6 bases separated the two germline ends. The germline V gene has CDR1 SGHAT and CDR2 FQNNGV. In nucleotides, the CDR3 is TGTGCCAGCAGCTTAGGTCCGACCTACGAGCAGTACTTC. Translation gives CASSLGPTYEQYF. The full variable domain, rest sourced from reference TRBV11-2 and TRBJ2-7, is EAGVAQSPRYKIIEKRQSVAFWCNPISGHATLYWYQQILGQGPKLLIQFQNNGVVDDSQLPKDRFSAERLKGVDSTLKIQPAKLEDSAVYLCASSLGPTYEQYFGPGTRLTVT.

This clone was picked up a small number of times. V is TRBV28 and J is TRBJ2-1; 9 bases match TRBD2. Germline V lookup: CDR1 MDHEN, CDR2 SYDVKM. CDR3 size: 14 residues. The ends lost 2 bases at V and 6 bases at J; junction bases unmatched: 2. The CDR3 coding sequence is TGTGCCAGCAGTTTACTAGCGGGGATCAATGAGCAGTTCTTC. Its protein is CASSLLAGINEQFF.

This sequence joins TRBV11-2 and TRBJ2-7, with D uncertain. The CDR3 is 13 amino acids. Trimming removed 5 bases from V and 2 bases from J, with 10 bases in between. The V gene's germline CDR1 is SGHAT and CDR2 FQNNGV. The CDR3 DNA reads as TGTGCCAGCAGCCGCGGTTGGACCTACGAGCAGTACTTC. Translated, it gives CASSRGWTYEQYF.

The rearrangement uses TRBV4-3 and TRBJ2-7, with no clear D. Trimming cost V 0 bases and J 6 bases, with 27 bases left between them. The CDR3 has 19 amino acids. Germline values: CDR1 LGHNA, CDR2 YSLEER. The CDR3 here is CASSQDAPKPMWLVSEQYF. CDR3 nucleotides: TGCGCCAGCAGCCAAGACGCGCCAAAACCAATGTGGCTAGTTAGCGAGCAGTACTTC.

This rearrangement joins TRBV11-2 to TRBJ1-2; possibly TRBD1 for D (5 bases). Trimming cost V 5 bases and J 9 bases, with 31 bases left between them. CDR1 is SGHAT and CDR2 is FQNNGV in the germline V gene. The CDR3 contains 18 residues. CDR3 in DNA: TGTGCCAGCAGCCCTCCTATTGGGTCCGGGGGTCTATGGCAGAGCTACACCTTC. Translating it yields CASSPPIGSGGLWQSYTF.

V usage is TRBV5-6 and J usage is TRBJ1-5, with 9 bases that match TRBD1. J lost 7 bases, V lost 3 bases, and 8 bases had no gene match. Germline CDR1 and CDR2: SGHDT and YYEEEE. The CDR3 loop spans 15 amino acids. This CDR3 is CASSSKKTGGQPQHF. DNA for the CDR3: TGTGCCAGCAGCTCCAAAAAGACAGGGGGACAGCCCCAGCATTTT.

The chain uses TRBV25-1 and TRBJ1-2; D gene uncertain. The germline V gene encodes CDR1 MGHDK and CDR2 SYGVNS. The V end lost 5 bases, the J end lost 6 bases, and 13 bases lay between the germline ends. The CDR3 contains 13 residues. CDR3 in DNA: TGTGCCAGCAGTAGCTCCACTACTCATGGCTACACCTTC. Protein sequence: CASSSSTTHGYTF.

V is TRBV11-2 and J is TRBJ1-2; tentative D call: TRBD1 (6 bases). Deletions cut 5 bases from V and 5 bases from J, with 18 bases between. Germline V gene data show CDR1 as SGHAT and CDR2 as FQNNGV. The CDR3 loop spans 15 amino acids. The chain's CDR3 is CASSRTGGVDYGYTF. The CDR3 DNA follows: TGTGCCAGCAGCCGAACTGGGGGCGTTGATTATGGCTACACCTTC. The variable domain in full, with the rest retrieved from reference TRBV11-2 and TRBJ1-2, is EAGVAQSPRYKIIEKRQSVAFWCNPISGHATLYWYQQILGQGPKLLIQFQNNGVVDDSQLPKDRFSAERLKGVDSTLKIQPAKLEDSAVYLCASSRTGGVDYGYTFGSGTRLTVV.

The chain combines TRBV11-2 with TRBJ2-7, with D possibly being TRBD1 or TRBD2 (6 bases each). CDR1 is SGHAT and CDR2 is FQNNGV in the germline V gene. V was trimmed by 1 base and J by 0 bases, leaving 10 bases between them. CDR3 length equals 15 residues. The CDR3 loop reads CASSLGGGSSYEQYF. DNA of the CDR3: TGTGCCAGCAGCTTAGGAGGGGGGAGCTCCTACGAGCAGTACTTC.

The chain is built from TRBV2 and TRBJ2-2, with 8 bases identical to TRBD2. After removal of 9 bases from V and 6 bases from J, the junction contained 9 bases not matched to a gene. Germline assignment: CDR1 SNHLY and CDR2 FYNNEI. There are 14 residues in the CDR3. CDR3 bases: TGTGCCAGACCAAGCGGGAGTGGGGCCGGGGAGCTGTTTTTT. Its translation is CARPSGSGAGELFF. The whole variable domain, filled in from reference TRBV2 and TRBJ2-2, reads EPEVTQTPSHQVTQMGQEVILRCVPISNHLYFYWYRQILGQKVEFLVSFYNNEISEKSEIFDDQFSVERPDGSNFTLKIRSTKLEDSAMYFCARPSGSGAGELFFGEGSRLTVL.

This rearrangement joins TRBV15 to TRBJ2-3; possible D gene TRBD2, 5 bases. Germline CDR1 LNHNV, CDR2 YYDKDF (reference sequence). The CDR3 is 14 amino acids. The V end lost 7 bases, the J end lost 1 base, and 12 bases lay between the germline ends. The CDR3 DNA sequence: TGTGCCACCACAAGTGAAGCGGGCACAGATACGCAGTATTTT. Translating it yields CATTSEAGTDTQYF.

As DNA, the CDR3 is TGTGCCAGCAGCTTAGGGGCGGGTCCTCTTAGGAATGAGCAGTTCTTC. This translates into CASSLGAGPLRNEQFF. The gene calls are TRBV7-2 and TRBJ2-1, with D possibly TRBD2 on 5 matching bases. V lost 1 base and J 7 bases, leaving 17 bases between the germline ends. The CDR3 runs to 16 residues. The germline V gene has CDR1 SGHTA and CDR2 FQGNSA.